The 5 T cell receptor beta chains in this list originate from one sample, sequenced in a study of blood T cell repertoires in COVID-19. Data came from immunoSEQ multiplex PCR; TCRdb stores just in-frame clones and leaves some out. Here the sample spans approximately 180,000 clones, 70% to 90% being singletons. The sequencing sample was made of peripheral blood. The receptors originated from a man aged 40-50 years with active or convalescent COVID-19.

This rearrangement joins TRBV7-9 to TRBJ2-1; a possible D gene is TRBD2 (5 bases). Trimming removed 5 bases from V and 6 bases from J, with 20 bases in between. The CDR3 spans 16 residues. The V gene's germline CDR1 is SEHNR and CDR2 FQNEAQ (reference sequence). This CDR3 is CASSPEDWNFFNEQFF. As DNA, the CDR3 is TGTGCCAGCAGCCCCGAGGACTGGAATTTCTTCAATGAGCAGTTCTTC.

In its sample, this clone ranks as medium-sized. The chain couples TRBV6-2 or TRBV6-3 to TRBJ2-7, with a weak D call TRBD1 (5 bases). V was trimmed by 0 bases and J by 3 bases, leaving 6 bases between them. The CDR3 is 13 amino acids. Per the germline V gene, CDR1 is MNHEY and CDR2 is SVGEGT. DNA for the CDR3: TGTGCCAGCAGTTACTCTGACAGCTACGAGCAGTACTTC. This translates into CASSYSDSYEQYF.

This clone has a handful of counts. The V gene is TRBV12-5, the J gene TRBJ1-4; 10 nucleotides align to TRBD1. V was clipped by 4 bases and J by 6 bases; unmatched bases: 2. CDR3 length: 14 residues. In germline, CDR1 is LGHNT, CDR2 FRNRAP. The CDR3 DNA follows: TGTGCTAGTGGTTCCGGGACAGGGGATGAAAAACTGTTTTTT. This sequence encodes CASGSGTGDEKLFF. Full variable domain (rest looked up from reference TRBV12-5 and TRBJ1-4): DARVTQTPRHKVTEMGQEVTMRCQPILGHNTVFWYRQTMMQGLELLAYFRNRAPLDDSGMPKDRFSAEMPDATLATLKIQPSEPRDSAVYFCASGSGTGDEKLFFGSGTQLSVL.

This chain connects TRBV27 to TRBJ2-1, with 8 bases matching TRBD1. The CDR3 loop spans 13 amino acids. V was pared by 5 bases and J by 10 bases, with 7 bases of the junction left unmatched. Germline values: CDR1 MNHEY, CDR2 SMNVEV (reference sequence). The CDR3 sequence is CASSGRQGSEQFF. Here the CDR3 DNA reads TGTGCCAGCAGTGGGAGACAGGGGAGCGAGCAGTTCTTC.

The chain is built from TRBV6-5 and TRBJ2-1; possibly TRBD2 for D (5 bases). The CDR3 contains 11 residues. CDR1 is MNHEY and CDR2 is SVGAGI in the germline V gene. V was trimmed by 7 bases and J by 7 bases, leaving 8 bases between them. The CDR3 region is CASTSGNEQFF. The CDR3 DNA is TGTGCCAGCACTTCGGGGAATGAGCAGTTCTTC.